Below are 27 T cell receptor beta chains sequenced from a single sample in a study of cytomegalovirus exposure and HLA in healthy donors. Both 60 Vbeta primers and 13 Jbeta primers went into the PCR. Using immunoSEQ multiplex PCR, the repertoire was profiled, and TCRdb retains in-frame clones only, with some absent. The sample has nearly 110,000 clones; around 80% are singletons. The source material was PBMCs. The receptor set was obtained from a middle-aged man in good health and CMV-seronegative.

V usage is TRBV15 and J usage is TRBJ2-3; 10 nucleotides match TRBD2. The V gene end was trimmed by 3 bases and the J gene end by 2 bases; junction bases not matched to a gene: 5. There are 16 residues in the CDR3. Germline V gene data show CDR1 as LNHNV and CDR2 as YYDKDF (reference sequence). In DNA form, the CDR3 reads TGTGCCACCAGCAGCCTAGCGGGGGATTCCACAGATACGCAGTATTTT. This gives the protein CATSSLAGDSTDTQYF. Together with reference TRBV15 and TRBJ2-3, the CDR3 gives the full variable domain: DAMVIQNPRYQVTQFGKPVTLSCSQTLNHNVMYWYQQKSSQAPKLLFHYYDKDFNNEADTPDNFQSRRPNTSFCFLDIRSPGLGDTAMYLCATSSLAGDSTDTQYFGPGTRLTVL.

The sample holds one count of this clone. The J gene is TRBJ2-3, the V gene TRBV5-1; the match to TRBD2 covers 14 bases. The CDR3 has 14 amino acids. Germline V gives CDR1 SGHRS, CDR2 YFSETQ. J was trimmed by 8 bases and V by 5 bases; bases with no gene match: 4. The CDR3 DNA reads TGCGCCAGCAGTTCCGGGACTAGCGGGGGTACGCAGTATTTT. Amino acid sequence: CASSSGTSGGTQYF.

This chain links TRBV6-1 with TRBJ2-7; TRBD1 agrees at 9 bases. The CDR3 consists of 15 residues. Germline V gives CDR1 MNHNS, CDR2 SASEGT. Germline trimming cut 2 bases from V and 1 base from J; bases unmatched to any gene: 3. CDR3: CASSESGTGSYEQYF. The DNA of the CDR3 is TGTGCCAGCAGTGAATCGGGGACAGGGTCCTACGAGCAGTACTTC.

V usage is TRBV19 and J usage is TRBJ2-2, with 8 positions matching TRBD1. The CDR3 contains 14 residues. V was pared by 4 bases and J by 5 bases, with 3 bases of the junction left unmatched. CDR1 LNHDA and CDR2 SQIVND come from the germline V gene (reference sequence). The CDR3 loop is CASSRTGQTGELFF. CDR3 coding DNA: TGTGCCAGTAGTAGGACAGGGCAAACCGGGGAGCTGTTTTTT.

V and J are TRBV7-3 and TRBJ2-3; D not certain. V lost 0 bases and J 6 bases, leaving 7 bases between the germline ends. Germline loops: CDR1 SGHTA, CDR2 FQGTGA. The CDR3 consists of 13 residues. The CDR3 DNA is TGTGCCAGCAGCTTAACCTCCCTTGATACGCAGTATTTT. This translates into CASSLTSLDTQYF.

The V gene is TRBV6-1, the J gene TRBJ2-3, with TRBD1 matching over 10 bases. The germline V gene has CDR1 MNHNS and CDR2 SASEGT. The CDR3 length is 14 residues. The J segment lost 4 bases and the V segment lost 9 bases, leaving 7 bases of the junction unmatched. CDR3 sequence: CASRTGGNPDTQYF. The CDR3 DNA reads TGTGCCAGTCGGACAGGGGGAAACCCAGATACGCAGTATTTT.

This chain joins TRBV6-4 and TRBJ1-2, with D maybe TRBD1 (6 bases). The CDR3 is 14 residues long. Trimming removed 7 bases at V and 0 bases at J, with 12 bases between. The germline V gene has CDR1 MRHNA and CDR2 SNTAGT. CDR3 sequence reads: CASKPGQSNYGYTF. The CDR3 DNA reads TGTGCCAGCAAACCAGGACAGTCTAACTATGGCTACACCTTC.

This clone was picked up a small number of times. V gene TRBV7-2 combines with J gene TRBJ1-1, with 7 bases fitting TRBD1. V gave up 7 bases and J gave up 11 bases; unmatched junction bases: 13. Germline loops: CDR1 SGHTA, CDR2 FQGNSA. The CDR3 loop spans 13 amino acids. The CDR3 coding sequence is TGTGCCAGCACCCTGACTCGGACAGGCCGGGCTTTCTTT. This gives the protein CASTLTRTGRAFF.

The rearrangement uses TRBV2 and TRBJ1-6; 9 positions match TRBD1. CDR1 is SNHLY and CDR2 is FYNNEI in the germline V gene. After removal of 5 bases from V and 9 bases from J, the junction contained 5 bases not matched to a gene. There are 14 residues in the CDR3. The CDR3 DNA sequence: TGTGCCAGCAGTCAGGACAGGGGTGTTTCACCCCTCCACTTT. It specifies CASSQDRGVSPLHF.

This clone was picked up a small number of times. The gene calls are TRBV9 and TRBJ1-1; unclear D gene. The CDR3 totals 13 residues. Trimming took 2 bases from V and 8 from J, leaving 13 bases between them. Germline values: CDR1 SGDLS, CDR2 YYNGEE. This CDR3 is CASSVELGREAFF. In nucleotides, the CDR3 is TGTGCCAGCAGCGTGGAGTTGGGGAGGGAAGCTTTCTTT. The full variable domain, its missing parts supplied by reference TRBV9 and TRBJ1-1, is DSGVTQTPKHLITATGQRVTLRCSPRSGDLSVYWYQQSLDQGLQFLIQYYNGEERAKGNILERFSAQQFPDLHSELNLSSLELGDSALYFCASSVELGREAFFGQGTRLTVV.

The rearrangement uses TRBV27 and TRBJ1-5, with 8 nucleotides matching TRBD1. The CDR3 runs to 15 residues. V lost 1 base, J lost 5 bases, and 4 bases stayed unmatched. Per the germline V gene, CDR1 is MNHEY and CDR2 is SMNVEV (reference sequence). In DNA form, the CDR3 reads TGTGCCAGCAGTTTATTTGGACAGGGCGATCAGCCCCAGCATTTT. Its translation is CASSLFGQGDQPQHF.

V is TRBV6-5 and J is TRBJ2-5, with a tentative D call TRBD1 (5 bases). Deletions cut 2 bases from V and 5 bases from J, with 9 bases between. Germline CDR1 is MNHEY and CDR2 is SVGAGI. The CDR3 covers 13 residues. The CDR3 sequence: CASSYRGLETQYF. The CDR3 coding sequence is TGTGCCAGCAGTTACAGGGGTTTGGAGACCCAGTACTTC.

J is TRBJ2-1 and V is TRBV11-2; 8 nucleotides line up with TRBD2. The CDR3 extends over 15 amino acids. Germline-derived CDR1 and CDR2 are SGHAT and FQNNGV. V shed 8 bases and J 6 bases; nucleotides not matched to a gene: 12. This chain's CDR3 is CASRIGGGTTNEQFF. CDR3 in DNA: TGTGCCAGCCGGATCGGGGGGGGAACTACCAATGAGCAGTTCTTC.

In this sample, this clone turned up a few times. This rearrangement joins TRBV4-1 to TRBJ2-5, with TRBD1 matching over 9 bases. Unmatched junction bases numbered 7, after V lost 4 bases and J lost 4 bases. The CDR3 extends over 15 amino acids. From germline, CDR1 is MGHRA and CDR2 YSYEKL. The CDR3 coding sequence is TGCGCCAGCAGCCCAGCTGGACAGGGGAGAGAGACCCAGTACTTC. It codes for CASSPAGQGRETQYF.

This clone was counted once. This sequence joins TRBV27 and TRBJ1-1; D possibly corresponds to TRBD1 (6 bases). This CDR3 is built from 17 residues. Per the germline V gene, CDR1 is MNHEY and CDR2 is SMNVEV (reference sequence). Trimming pared 6 bases from V and 0 bases from J, leaving 20 bases between. This CDR3 is CASSPQTGRDMNTEAFF. CDR3 coding DNA: TGTGCCAGCAGCCCCCAGACAGGCCGGGACATGAACACTGAAGCTTTCTTT.

This clone was seen a handful of times. V gene TRBV5-6 combines with J gene TRBJ2-2; no firm D call. CDR3 length equals 15 residues. Looked up from germline, CDR1 is SGHDT and CDR2 is YYEEEE. V gave up 2 bases and J gave up 1 base, with 9 bases separating them. The CDR3 DNA reads as TGTGCCAGCAGCTTTTTACCAGGGAACACCGGGGAGCTGTTTTTT. Amino acid sequence: CASSFLPGNTGELFF.

V and J are TRBV4-1 and TRBJ1-5; 8 bases line up with TRBD1. The V gene end was trimmed by 1 base and the J gene end by 4 bases; junction bases not matched to a gene: 3. The CDR3 is 15 amino acids. Germline values: CDR1 MGHRA, CDR2 YSYEKL. CDR3 loop: CASSQAGQANQPQHF. DNA of the CDR3: TGCGCCAGCAGCCAAGCGGGACAGGCTAATCAGCCCCAGCATTTT.

Note on this clone: Within the sample, other DNA sequences also encode this same CDR3. V is TRBV7-6 and J is TRBJ2-5; 8 positions match TRBD1. Germline V gene sequence: CDR1 SGHVS, CDR2 FNYEAQ. The CDR3 has 15 residues. Unmatched junction bases numbered 9, after V lost 5 bases and J lost 4 bases. The CDR3 DNA sequence: TGTGCCAGCAGCAAACGACAGGGGCGGCGAGAGACCCAGTACTTC. Protein: CASSKRQGRRETQYF.

V gene TRBV25-1 combines with J gene TRBJ1-1; D ambiguous. The CDR3 length is 10 residues. Germline lookup yields CDR1 MGHDK and CDR2 SYGVNS. Trimming left V 4 bases short and J 7 bases short, with 4 bases between. The CDR3 loop reads CASSAGEAFF. The CDR3 nucleotides are TGTGCCAGCAGTGCCGGTGAAGCTTTCTTT.

V usage is TRBV5-5 and J usage is TRBJ2-2, with 9 bases lining up with TRBD2. Germline V gene sequence: CDR1 SGHKS, CDR2 YYEKEE (reference sequence). The trim removed 2 bases at V and 4 bases at J, leaving 3 bases unmatched. The CDR3 consists of 15 residues. The DNA for the CDR3 is TGTGCCAGCAGCTTCACTAGCGGGTTCACCGGGGAGCTGTTTTTT. It encodes CASSFTSGFTGELFF.

The V call is TRBV15, the J call TRBJ2-1, with 9 bases fitting TRBD2. There are 14 residues in the CDR3. V was pared by 6 bases and J by 1 base, with 1 base of the junction left unmatched. The germline gives CDR1 LNHNV, CDR2 YYDKDF (reference sequence). CDR3 coding DNA: TGTGCCACCAGGCGGGGGGGATCCTACAATGAGCAGTTCTTC. Residues: CATRRGGSYNEQFF. Looking up the rest from reference TRBV15 and TRBJ2-1 gives the full variable domain: DAMVIQNPRYQVTQFGKPVTLSCSQTLNHNVMYWYQQKSSQAPKLLFHYYDKDFNNEADTPDNFQSRRPNTSFCFLDIRSPGLGDTAMYLCATRRGGSYNEQFFGPGTRLTVL.

This chain uses TRBV5-1 with TRBJ1-4; 10 bases align to TRBD1. The junction had 3 bases not matched to a gene; V was cut back by 1 base and J by 6 bases. Germline V gene data show CDR1 as SGHRS and CDR2 as YFSETQ. The CDR3 contains 15 residues. Here the CDR3 reads CASSLWDRGHEKLFF. CDR3 coding DNA: TGCGCCAGCAGCTTGTGGGACAGGGGCCATGAAAAACTGTTTTTT.

The V gene is TRBV7-9, the J gene TRBJ1-5; D gene ambiguous. V was cut by 5 bases and J by 9 bases, with 17 bases left in between. From germline, CDR1 is SEHNR and CDR2 FQNEAQ (reference sequence). The CDR3 has 14 amino acids. CDR3 protein: CASSTRNAPSPQHF. The CDR3 bases are TGTGCCAGCAGCACTCGCAATGCGCCCTCGCCCCAGCATTTT.

The chain employs TRBV10-3 and TRBJ2-5; 11 bases fit TRBD2. CDR1 ENHRY and CDR2 SYGVKD come from the germline V gene. V shed 8 bases, J shed 0 bases, and the junction held 5 bases outside the gene matches. The CDR3 is 15 amino acids. The CDR3 sequence: CAIGELAGDQETQYF. The CDR3 DNA is TGTGCCATCGGGGAACTAGCGGGGGACCAAGAGACCCAGTACTTC.

The chain links TRBV29-1 to TRBJ2-1, with 7 bases fitting TRBD2. Germline values: CDR1 SQVTM, CDR2 ANQGSEA. The CDR3 length is 15 residues. The V and J ends lost 7 bases and 7 bases, in that order; junction bases with no gene match: 16. CDR3 nucleotides: TGCAGCGCCCCACCTTCGGGACTAAAAGGGAATGAGCAGTTCTTC. Amino acids: CSAPPSGLKGNEQFF.

V and J are TRBV18 and TRBJ1-4, with D tentatively TRBD1 (5 bases). This CDR3 has 13 amino acids. Trimming pared 9 bases from V and 8 bases from J, leaving 16 bases between. Germline loops: CDR1 KGHSH, CDR2 LQKENI. CDR3 loop: CASSRQGGEKLFF. DNA of the CDR3: TGTGCCAGTTCGAGGCAGGGAGGAGAAAAACTGTTTTTT.

This chain uses TRBV5-1 with TRBJ1-4; D possibly corresponds to TRBD1 (6 bases). The V end lost 5 bases, the J end lost 5 bases, and 22 bases lay between the germline ends. Germline CDR1 is SGHRS and CDR2 is YFSETQ. The CDR3 has 17 amino acids. CDR3 loop: CASRRNREEGLNEKLFF. In nucleotides, the CDR3 is TGCGCCAGCAGAAGAAACAGGGAAGAGGGGCTAAATGAAAAACTGTTTTTT.